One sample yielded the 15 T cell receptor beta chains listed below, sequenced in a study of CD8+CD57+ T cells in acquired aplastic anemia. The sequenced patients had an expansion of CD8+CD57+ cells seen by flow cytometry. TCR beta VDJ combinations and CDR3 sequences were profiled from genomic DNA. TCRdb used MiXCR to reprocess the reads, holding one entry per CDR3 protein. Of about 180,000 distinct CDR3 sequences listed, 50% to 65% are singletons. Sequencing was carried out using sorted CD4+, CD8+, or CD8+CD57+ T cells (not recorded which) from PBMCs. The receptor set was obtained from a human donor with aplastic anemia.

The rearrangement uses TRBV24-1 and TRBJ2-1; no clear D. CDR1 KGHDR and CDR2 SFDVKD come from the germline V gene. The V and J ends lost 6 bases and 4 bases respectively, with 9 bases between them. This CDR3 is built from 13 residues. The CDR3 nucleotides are TGTGCCACCAGTCCATGTTTATACAATGAGCAGTTCTTC. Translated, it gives CATSPCLYNEQFF.

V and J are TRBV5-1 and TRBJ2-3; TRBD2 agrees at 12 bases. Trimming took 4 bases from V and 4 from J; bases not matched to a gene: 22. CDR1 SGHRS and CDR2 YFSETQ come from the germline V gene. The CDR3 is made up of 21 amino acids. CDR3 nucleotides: TGCGCCAGCAGCCAACCCACCCCCAGGACTAGCGGGGAAGGGGGAGCAGATACGCAGTATTTT. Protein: CASSQPTPRTSGEGGADTQYF.

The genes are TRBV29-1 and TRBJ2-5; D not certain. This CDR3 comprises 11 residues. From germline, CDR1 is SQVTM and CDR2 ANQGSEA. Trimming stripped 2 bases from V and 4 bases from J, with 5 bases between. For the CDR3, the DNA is TGCAGCGTTGAATTACGAGAGACCCAGTACTTC. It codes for CSVELRETQYF.

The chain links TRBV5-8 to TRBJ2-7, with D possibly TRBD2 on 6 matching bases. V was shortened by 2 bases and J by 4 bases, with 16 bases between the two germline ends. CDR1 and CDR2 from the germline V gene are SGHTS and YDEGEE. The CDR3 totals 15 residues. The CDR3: CASSFGWDLQYEQYF. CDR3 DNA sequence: TGTGCCAGCAGCTTTGGGTGGGACTTACAATACGAGCAGTACTTC.

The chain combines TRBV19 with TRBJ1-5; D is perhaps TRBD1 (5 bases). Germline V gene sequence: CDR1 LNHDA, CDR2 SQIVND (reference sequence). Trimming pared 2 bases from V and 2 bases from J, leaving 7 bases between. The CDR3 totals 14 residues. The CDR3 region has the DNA TGTGCCAGTAGTATAATAGGGGGCAATCAGCCCCAGCATTTT. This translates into CASSIIGGNQPQHF. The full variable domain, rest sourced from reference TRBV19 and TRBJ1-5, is DGGITQSPKYLFRKEGQNVTLSCEQNLNHDAMYWYRQDPGQGLRLIYYSQIVNDFQKGDIAEGYSVSREKKESFPLTVTSAQKNPTAFYLCASSIIGGNQPQHFGDGTRLSIL.

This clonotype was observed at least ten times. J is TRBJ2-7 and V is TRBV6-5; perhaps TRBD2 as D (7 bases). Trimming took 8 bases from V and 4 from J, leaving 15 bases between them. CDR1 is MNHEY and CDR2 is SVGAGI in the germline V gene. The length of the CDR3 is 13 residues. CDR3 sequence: CASSEGGAYEQYF. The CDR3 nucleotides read TGTGCCAGCTCCGAGGGGGGGGCGTACGAGCAGTACTTC.

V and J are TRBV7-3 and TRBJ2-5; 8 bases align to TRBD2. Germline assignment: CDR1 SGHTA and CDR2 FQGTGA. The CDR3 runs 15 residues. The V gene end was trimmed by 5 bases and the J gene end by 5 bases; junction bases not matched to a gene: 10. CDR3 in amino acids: CASSEGSGAFETQYF. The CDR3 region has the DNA TGTGCCAGCAGCGAGGGTAGCGGGGCGTTTGAGACCCAGTACTTC.

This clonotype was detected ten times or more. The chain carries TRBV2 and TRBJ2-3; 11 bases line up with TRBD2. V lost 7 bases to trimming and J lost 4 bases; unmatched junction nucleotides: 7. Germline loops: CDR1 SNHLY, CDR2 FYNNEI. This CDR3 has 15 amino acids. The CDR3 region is CASKPGLADPDTQYF. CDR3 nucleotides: TGTGCCAGCAAACCGGGACTAGCGGATCCAGATACGCAGTATTTT.

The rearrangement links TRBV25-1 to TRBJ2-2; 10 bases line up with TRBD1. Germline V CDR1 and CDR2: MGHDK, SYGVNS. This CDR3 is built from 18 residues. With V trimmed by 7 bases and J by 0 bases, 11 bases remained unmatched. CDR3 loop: CASTPPTGQGSNTGELFF. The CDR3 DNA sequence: TGTGCCAGCACCCCCCCCACGGGACAGGGGTCGAACACCGGGGAGCTGTTTTTT.

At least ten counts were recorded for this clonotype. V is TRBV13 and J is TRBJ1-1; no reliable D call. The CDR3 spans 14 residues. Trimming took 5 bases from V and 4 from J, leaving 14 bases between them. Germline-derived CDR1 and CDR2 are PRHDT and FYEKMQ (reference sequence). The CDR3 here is CASSPESKGTEAFF. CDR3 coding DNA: TGTGCCAGCAGCCCCGAGTCAAAAGGCACTGAAGCTTTCTTT.

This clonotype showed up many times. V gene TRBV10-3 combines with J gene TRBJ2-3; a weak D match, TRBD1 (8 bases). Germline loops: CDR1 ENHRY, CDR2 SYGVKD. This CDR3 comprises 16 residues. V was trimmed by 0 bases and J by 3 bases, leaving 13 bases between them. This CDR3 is CAISESLQGGTDTQYF. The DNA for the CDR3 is TGTGCCATCAGTGAGTCGTTACAGGGGGGGACAGATACGCAGTATTTT.

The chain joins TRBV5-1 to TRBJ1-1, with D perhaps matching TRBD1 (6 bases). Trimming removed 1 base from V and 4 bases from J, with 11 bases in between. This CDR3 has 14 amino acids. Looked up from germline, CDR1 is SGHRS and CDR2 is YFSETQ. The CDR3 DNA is TGCGCCAGCAGCTTGACGGACAGCGGCACTGAAGCTTTCTTT. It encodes CASSLTDSGTEAFF.

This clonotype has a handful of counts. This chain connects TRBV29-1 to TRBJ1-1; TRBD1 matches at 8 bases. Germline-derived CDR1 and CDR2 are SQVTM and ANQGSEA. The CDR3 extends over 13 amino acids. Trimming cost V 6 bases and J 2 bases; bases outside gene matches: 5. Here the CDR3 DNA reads TGCAGCGTCAAAGGACAGGGAAACACTGAAGCTTTCTTT. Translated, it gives CSVKGQGNTEAFF.

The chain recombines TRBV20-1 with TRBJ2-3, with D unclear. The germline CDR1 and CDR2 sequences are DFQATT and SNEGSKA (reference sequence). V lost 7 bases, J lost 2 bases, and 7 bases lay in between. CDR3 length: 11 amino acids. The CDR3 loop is CSGHFTDTQYF. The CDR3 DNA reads TGCAGTGGACACTTCACAGATACGCAGTATTTT.

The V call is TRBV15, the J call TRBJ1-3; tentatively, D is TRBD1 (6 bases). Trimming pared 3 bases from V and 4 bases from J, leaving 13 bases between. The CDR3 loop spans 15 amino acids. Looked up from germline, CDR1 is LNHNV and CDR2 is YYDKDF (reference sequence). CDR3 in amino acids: CATSRRGGGGNTIYF. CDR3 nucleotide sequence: TGTGCCACCAGCAGGCGGGGAGGGGGAGGAAACACCATATATTTT.